The clone carrying this T cell receptor (beta chain) was recorded only once. The antigen is not known. These data belong to a study of shared clonotypes between healthy human individuals. It was CD45RO-negative cells, positively selected for CCR7, that made up naive CD8 cells, with terminally differentiated effector memory CD45RA+ cells excluded. Method: immunoSEQ multiplex PCR; TCRdb's copy keeps in-frame clones and lacks some. Of hundreds of thousands of clones listed, approximately 96% were seen once; the top ten hold around 0.1%. Study results and caveats: Clonotypes shared by all four sorted-subset donors had higher generation probabilities than non-shared clonotypes. The study's rarefaction showed incomplete sorted-subset sequencing despite large depth.

Sequencing was performed on naive CD8+ T cells sorted from blood. This receptor was identified in a woman aged 25 to 45 in good health.

The chain's CDR3 is CASSWRPANYGYTF. In DNA, the CDR3 is TGTGCCAGTAGTTGGAGGCCCGCTAACTATGGCTACACCTTC. V is TRBV19 and J is TRBJ1-2; D remains unclear. This CDR3 has 14 residues. Between the trimmed V and J ends, which lost 5 bases and 0 bases, there was a span of 10 bases. Germline lookup yields CDR1 LNHDA and CDR2 SQIVND (reference sequence).